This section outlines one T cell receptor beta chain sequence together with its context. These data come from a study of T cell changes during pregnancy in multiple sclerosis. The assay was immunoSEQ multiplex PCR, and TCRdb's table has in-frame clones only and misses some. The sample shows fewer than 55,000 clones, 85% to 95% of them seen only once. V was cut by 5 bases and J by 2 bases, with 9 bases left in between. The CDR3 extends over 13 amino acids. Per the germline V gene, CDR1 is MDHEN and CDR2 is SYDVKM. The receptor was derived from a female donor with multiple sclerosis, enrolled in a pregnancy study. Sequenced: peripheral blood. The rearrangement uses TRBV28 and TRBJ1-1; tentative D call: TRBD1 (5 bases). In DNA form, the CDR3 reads TGTGCCAGCAGTGGGGGGAAAAACACTGAAGCTTTCTTT. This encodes CASSGGKNTEAFF.